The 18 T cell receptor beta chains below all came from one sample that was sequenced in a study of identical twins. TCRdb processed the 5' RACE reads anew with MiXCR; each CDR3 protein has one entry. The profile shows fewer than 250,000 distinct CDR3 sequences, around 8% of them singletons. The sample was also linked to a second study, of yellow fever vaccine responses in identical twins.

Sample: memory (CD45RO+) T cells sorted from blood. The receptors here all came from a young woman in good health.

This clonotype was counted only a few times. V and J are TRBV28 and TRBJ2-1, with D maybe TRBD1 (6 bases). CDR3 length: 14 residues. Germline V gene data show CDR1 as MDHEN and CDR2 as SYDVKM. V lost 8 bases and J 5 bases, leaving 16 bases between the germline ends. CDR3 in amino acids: CASSGQFLNNEQFF. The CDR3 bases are TGTGCCAGCTCCGGACAGTTCCTAAACAATGAGCAGTTCTTC.

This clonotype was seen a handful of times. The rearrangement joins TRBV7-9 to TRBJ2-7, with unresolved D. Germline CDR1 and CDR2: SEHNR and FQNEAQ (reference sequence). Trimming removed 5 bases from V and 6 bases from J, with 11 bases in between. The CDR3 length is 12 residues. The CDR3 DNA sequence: TGTGCCAGCAGCGCAAGCAACCCCGAGCAGTACTTC. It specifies CASSASNPEQYF. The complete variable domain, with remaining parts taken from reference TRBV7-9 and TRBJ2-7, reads DTGVSQNPRHKITKRGQNVTFRCDPISEHNRLYWYRQTLGQGPEFLTYFQNEAQLEKSRLLSDRFSAERPKGSFSTLEIQRTEQGDSAMYLCASSASNPEQYFGPGTRLTVT.

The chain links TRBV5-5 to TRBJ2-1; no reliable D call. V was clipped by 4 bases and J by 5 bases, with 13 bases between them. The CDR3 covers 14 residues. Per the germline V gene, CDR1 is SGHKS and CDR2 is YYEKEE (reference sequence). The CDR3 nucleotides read TGTGCCAGCAGCCCCCCCCCCAGAGACAATGAGCAGTTCTTC. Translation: CASSPPPRDNEQFF.

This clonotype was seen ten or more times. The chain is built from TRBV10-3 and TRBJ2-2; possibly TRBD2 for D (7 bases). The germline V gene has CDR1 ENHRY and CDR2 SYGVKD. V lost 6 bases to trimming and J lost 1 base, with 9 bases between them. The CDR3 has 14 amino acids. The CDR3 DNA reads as TGTGCCATCAGCGGGGGGCAGAACACCGGGGAGCTGTTTTTT. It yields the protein CAISGGQNTGELFF.

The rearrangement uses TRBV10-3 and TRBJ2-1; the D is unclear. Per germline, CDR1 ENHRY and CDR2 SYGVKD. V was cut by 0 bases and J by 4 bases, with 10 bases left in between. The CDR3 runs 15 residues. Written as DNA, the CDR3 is TGTGCCATCAGTGAGTCCCAGGATCCTTACAATGAGCAGTTCTTC. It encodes CAISESQDPYNEQFF.

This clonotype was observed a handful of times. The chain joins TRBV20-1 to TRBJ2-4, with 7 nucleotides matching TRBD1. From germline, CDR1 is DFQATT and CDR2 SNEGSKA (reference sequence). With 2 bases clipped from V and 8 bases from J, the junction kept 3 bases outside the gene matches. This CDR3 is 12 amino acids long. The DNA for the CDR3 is TGCAGTGCTAGATCCACAGGGGACATTCAGTACTTC. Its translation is CSARSTGDIQYF.

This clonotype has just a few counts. The CDR3 here is CASSVSPSKDTQYF. CDR3 in DNA: TGTGCCAGCAGCGTATCCCCATCGAAGGATACGCAGTATTTT. The chain recombines TRBV9 with TRBJ2-3; D is unresolved. Germline lookup yields CDR1 SGDLS and CDR2 YYNGEE. This CDR3 spans 14 amino acids. V shed 1 base and J shed 6 bases, with 12 bases lying between them.

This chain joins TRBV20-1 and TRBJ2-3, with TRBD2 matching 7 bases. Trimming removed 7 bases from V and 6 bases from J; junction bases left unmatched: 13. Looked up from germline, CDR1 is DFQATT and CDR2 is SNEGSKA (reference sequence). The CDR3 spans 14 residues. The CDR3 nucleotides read TGCAGTGAACAGAACGCGGGGGAGGACGATACGCAGTATTTT. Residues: CSEQNAGEDDTQYF.

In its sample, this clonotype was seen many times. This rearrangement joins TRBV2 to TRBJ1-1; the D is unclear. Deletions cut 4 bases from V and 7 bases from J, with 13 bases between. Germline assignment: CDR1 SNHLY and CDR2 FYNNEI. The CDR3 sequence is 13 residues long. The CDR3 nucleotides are TGTGCCAGCAGTGTAGAACAGAAACATGAAGCTTTCTTT. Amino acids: CASSVEQKHEAFF.

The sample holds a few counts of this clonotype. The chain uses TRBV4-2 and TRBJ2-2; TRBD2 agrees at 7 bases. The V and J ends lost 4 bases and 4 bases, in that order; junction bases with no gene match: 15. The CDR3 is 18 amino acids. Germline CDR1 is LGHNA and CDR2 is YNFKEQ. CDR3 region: CASSPSPSGGTSTGELFF. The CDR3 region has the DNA TGTGCCAGCAGCCCGTCCCCATCCGGGGGGACTTCCACCGGGGAGCTGTTTTTT.

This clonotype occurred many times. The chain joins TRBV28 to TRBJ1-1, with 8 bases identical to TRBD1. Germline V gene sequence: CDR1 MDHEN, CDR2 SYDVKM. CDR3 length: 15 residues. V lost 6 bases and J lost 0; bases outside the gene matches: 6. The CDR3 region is CASRTRQGLNTEAFF. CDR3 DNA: TGTGCCAGCAGGACTCGACAGGGGTTGAACACTGAAGCTTTCTTT.

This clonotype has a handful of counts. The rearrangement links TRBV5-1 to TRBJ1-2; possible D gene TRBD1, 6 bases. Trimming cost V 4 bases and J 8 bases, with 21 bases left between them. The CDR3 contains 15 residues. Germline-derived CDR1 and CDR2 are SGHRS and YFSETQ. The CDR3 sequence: CASSLLQGYTGGYTF. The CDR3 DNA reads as TGCGCCAGCAGCCTACTACAGGGTTACACGGGGGGCTACACCTTC.

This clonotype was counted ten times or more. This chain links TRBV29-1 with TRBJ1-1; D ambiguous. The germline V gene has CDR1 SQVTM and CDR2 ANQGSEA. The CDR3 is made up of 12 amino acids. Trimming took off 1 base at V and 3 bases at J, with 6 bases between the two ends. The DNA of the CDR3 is TGCAGCGTTGAAGGGGAGGACACTGAAGCTTTCTTT. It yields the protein CSVEGEDTEAFF.

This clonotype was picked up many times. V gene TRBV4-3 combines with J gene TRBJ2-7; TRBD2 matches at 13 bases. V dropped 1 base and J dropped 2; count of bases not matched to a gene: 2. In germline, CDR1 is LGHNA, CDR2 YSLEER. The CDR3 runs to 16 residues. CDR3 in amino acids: CASSQGLAGGTYEQYF. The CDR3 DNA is TGCGCCAGCAGCCAAGGACTAGCGGGAGGAACCTACGAGCAGTACTTC.

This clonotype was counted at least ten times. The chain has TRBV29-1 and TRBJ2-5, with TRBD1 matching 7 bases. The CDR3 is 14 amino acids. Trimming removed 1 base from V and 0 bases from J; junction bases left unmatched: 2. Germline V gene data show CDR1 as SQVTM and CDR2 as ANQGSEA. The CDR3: CSVEGTGDQETQYF. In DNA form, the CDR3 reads TGCAGCGTTGAAGGCACAGGGGACCAAGAGACCCAGTACTTC.

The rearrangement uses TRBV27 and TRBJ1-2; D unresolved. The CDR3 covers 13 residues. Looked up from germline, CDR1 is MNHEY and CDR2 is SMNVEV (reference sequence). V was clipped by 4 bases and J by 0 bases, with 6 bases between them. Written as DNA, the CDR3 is TGTGCCAGCAGTTATTCCGCTAACTATGGCTACACCTTC. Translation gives CASSYSANYGYTF.

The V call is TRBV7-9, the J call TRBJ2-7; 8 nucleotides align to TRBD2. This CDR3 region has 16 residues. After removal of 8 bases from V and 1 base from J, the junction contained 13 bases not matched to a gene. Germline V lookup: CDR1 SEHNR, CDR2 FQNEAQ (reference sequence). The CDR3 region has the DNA TGTGCCAGCGGCTCTGGGAGGCGGGAGGCTTCCTACGAGCAGTACTTC. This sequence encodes CASGSGRREASYEQYF.

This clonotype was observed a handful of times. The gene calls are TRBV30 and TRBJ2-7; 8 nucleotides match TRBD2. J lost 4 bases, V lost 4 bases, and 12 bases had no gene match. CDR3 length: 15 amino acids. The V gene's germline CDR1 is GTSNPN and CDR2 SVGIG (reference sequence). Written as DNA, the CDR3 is TGTGCCTGGACCCCTCAGGGCGGGGGGAGTTACGAGCAGTACTTC. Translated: CAWTPQGGGSYEQYF.